This is a list of T cell receptor beta chains from one sample in a study of cytotoxic CD8 clonotypes in ibrutinib-treated CLL. Sequenced by immunoSEQ multiplex PCR; TCRdb stores in-frame clones only, minus some. This sample yields about 160,000 clones, of which over 65% are seen a single time; about 1.9% belongs to the top ten. Sequencing was performed on PBMCs, taken after 12 months of ibrutinib treatment. The receptor source for this set is a human donor with chronic lymphocytic leukemia. Each CDR3 is given without its conserved first and last residue.

cdr3_aa j_call v_call
ASSSTGTSPDGELF TRBJ2-2 TRBV5-1
ASSWARDTQY TRBJ2-3 TRBV5-1
ASRPGHLNTEAF TRBJ1-1 TRBV6-6
ASSPTSGGASIYNEQF TRBJ2-1 TRBV5-1
ASSTTYEQY TRBJ2-7 TRBV6-5
ASSYVQRGTDTQY TRBJ2-3 TRBV6-5
ASSSPGYGYT TRBJ1-2 TRBV28
ATGRSGANVLT TRBJ2-6 TRBV9
ASSSQGEQY TRBJ2-7 TRBV5-6
ASSTSDRQETQY TRBJ2-5 TRBV9
ASSQELRAGADTQY TRBJ2-3 TRBV4-2
ASSFQGEWGEQY TRBJ2-7 TRBV27
SVDGLAGSRRQETQY TRBJ2-5 TRBV29-1
ASSPPGSRARGETQY TRBJ2-5 TRBV5-4
ASSLPPNTIY TRBJ1-3 TRBV7-9
ASPKERGTRGVCSPLH TRBJ1-6 TRBV21-1
ASSQTSGANVLT TRBJ2-6 TRBV6-5
ASSVGSRFTGELF TRBJ2-2 TRBV9
ASSVAGLDTIY TRBJ1-3 TRBV9
ASSQDSWAEQL TRBJ2-1 TRBV4-3
ASSSRTGVGNQPQH TRBJ1-5 TRBV7-8
ALRGQGSNEQY TRBJ2-7 TRBV7-9
ASSLSAGRTDTQY TRBJ2-3 TRBV11-2
ASSLPGMRNTIY TRBJ1-3 TRBV18